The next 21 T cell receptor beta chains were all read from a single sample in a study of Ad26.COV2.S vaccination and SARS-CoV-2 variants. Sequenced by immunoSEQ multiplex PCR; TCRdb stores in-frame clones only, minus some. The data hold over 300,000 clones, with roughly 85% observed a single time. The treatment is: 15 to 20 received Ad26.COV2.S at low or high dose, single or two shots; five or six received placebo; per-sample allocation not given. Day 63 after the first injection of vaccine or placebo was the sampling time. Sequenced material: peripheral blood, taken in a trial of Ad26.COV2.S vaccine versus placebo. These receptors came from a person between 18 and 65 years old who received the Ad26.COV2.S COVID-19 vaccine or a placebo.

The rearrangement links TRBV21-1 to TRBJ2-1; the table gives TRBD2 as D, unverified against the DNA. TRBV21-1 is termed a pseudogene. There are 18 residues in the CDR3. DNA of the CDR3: TGTGCCAGCAGCCCCCAACGGACTAGCGGGGGAATTTACAATGAGCAGTTCTTC. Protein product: CASSPQRTSGGIYNEQFF.

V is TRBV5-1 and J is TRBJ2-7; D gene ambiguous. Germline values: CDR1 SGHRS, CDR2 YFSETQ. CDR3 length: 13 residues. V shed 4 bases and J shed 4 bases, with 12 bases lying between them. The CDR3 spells CASSPRGEYEQYF. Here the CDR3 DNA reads TGCGCCAGCAGCCCTAGAGGAGAGTACGAGCAGTACTTC.

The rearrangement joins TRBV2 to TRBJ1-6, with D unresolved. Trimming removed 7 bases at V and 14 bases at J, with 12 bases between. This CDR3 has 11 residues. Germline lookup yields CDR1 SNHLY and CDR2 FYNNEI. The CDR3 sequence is CASILGYTLHF. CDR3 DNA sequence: TGTGCCAGCATCTTAGGATATACCCTCCACTTT. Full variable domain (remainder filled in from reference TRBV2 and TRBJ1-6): EPEVTQTPSHQVTQMGQEVILRCVPISNHLYFYWYRQILGQKVEFLVSFYNNEISEKSEIFDDQFSVERPDGSNFTLKIRSTKLEDSAMYFCASILGYTLHFGNGTRLTVT.

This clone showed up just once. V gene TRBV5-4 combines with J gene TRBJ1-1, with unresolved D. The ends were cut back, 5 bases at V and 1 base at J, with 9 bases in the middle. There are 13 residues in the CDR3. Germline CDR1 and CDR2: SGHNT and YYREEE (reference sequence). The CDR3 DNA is TGTGCCAGCAGTTCTCGGAAGAACACTGAAGCTTTCTTT. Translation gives CASSSRKNTEAFF. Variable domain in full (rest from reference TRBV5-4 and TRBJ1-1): ETGVTQSPTHLIKTRGQQVTLRCSSQSGHNTVSWYQQALGQGPQFIFQYYREEENGRGNFPPRFSGLQFPNYSSELNVNALELDDSALYLCASSSRKNTEAFFGQGTRLTVV.

CDR3 nucleotides: TGTGCCAGCAGTGAAGGGACAGGGGTTGGGGAGACCCAGTACTTC. It is translated as CASSEGTGVGETQYF. The chain is built from TRBV2 and TRBJ2-5; 9 bases line up with TRBD1. Losses at the gene ends were 1 base for V and 5 bases for J; bases not matched to a gene: 5. The germline V gene encodes CDR1 SNHLY and CDR2 FYNNEI. This CDR3 region has 15 residues.

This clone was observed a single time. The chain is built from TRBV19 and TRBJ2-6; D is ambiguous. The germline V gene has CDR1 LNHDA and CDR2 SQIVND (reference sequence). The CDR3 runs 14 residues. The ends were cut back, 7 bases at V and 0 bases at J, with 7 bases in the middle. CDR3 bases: TGTGCCAGTAAGAGTAGCTCTGGGGCCAACGTCCTGACTTTC. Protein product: CASKSSSGANVLTF.

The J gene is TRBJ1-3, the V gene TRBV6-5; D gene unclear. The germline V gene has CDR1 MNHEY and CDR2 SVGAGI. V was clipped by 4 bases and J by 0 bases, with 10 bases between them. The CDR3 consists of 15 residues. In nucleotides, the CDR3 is TGTGCCAGCAGTTCGACGGGCCGCTCTGGAAACACCATATATTTT. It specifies CASSSTGRSGNTIYF.

The CDR3 is CASSFGTNTEAFF. The CDR3, as DNA: TGTGCCAGCAGCTTTGGCACGAACACTGAAGCTTTCTTT. The rearrangement uses TRBV7-9 and TRBJ1-1; no definite D call. There are 13 residues in the CDR3. The germline gives CDR1 SEHNR, CDR2 FQNEAQ (reference sequence). V lost 3 bases and J lost 1, with 6 bases in between.

CDR3 in amino acids: CASTRGLALDEQFF. CDR3 in DNA: TGTGCCAGCACCAGGGGGCTAGCTCTAGATGAGCAGTTCTTC. The V call is TRBV27, the J call TRBJ2-1, with TRBD1 matching over 8 bases. After removal of 7 bases from V and 8 bases from J, the junction contained 10 bases not matched to a gene. The CDR3 sequence is 14 residues long. From germline, CDR1 is MNHEY and CDR2 SMNVEV (reference sequence).

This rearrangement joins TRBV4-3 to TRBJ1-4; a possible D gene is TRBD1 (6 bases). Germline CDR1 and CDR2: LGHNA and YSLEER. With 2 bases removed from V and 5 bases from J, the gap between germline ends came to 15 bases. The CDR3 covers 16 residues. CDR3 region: CASSQRGDRWNEKLFF. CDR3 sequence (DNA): TGCGCCAGCAGCCAAAGAGGCGACAGGTGGAATGAAAAACTGTTTTTT.

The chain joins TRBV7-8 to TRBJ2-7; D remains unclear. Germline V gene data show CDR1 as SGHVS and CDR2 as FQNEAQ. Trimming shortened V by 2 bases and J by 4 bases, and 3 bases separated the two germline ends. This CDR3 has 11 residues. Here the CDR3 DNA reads TGTGCCAGCAGCTTACAGTACGAGCAGTACTTC. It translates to CASSLQYEQYF.

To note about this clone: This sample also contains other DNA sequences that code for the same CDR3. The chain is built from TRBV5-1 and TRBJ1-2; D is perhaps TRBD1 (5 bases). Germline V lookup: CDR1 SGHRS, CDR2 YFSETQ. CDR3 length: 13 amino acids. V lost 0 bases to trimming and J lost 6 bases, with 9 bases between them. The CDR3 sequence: CASSLGQGDGYTF. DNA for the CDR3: TGCGCCAGCAGCTTGGGCCAGGGAGATGGCTACACCTTC.

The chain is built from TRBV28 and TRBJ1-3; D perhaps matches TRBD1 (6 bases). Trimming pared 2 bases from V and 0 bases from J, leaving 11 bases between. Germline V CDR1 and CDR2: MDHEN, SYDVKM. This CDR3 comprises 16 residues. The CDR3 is CASSLGGHFSGNTIYF. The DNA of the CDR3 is TGTGCCAGCAGTTTAGGGGGACATTTCTCTGGAAACACCATATATTTT.

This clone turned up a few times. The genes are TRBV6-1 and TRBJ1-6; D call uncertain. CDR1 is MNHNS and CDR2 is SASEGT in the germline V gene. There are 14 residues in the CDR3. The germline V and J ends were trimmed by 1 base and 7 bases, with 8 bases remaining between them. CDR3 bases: TGTGCCAGCAGTGAAGGAACGGGAAATTCACCCCTCCACTTT. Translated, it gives CASSEGTGNSPLHF.

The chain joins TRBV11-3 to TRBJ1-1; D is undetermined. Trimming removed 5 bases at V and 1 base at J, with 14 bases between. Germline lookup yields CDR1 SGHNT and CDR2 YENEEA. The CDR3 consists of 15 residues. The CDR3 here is CASSRGGNRNTEAFF. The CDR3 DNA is TGTGCCAGCAGCCGCGGAGGCAACAGGAACACTGAAGCTTTCTTT.

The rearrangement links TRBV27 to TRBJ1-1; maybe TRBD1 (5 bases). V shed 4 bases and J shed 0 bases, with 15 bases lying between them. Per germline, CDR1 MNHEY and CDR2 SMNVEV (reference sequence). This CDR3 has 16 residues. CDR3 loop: CASSSSWDGVNTEAFF. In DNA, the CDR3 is TGTGCCAGCAGTTCCTCCTGGGACGGAGTGAACACTGAAGCTTTCTTT.

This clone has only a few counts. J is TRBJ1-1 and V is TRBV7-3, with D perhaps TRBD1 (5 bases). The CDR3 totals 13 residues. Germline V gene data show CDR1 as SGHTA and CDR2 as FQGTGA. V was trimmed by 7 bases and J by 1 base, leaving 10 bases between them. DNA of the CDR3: TGTGCCAGCAAGCTTGGGGGGAACACTGAAGCTTTCTTT. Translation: CASKLGGNTEAFF.

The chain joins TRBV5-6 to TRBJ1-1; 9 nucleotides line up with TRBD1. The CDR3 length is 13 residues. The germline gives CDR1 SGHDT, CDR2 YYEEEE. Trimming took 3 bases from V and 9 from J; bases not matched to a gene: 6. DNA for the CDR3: TGTGCCAGCAGCTCAAGGGACAGGGTGAAAGCTTTCTTT. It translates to CASSSRDRVKAFF.

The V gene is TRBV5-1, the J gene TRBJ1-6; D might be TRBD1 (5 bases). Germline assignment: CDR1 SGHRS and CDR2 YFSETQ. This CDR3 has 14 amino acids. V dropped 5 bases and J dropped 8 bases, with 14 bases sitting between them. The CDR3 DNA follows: TGCGCCAGCAGACCCCTTTTAGGGGATTCACCCCTCCACTTT. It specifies CASRPLLGDSPLHF.

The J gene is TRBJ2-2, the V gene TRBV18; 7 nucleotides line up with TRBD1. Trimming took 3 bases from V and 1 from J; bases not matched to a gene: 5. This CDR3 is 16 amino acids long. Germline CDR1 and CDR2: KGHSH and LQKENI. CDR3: CASSPYPGGNTGELFF. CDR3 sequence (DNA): TGTGCCAGCTCACCCTACCCAGGGGGGAACACCGGGGAGCTGTTTTTT.

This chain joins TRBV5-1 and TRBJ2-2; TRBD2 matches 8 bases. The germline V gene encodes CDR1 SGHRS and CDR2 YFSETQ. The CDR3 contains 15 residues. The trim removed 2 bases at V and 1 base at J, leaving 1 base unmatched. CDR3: CASSFTSGNTGELFF. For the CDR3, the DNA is TGCGCCAGCAGCTTCACTAGCGGGAACACCGGGGAGCTGTTTTTT.